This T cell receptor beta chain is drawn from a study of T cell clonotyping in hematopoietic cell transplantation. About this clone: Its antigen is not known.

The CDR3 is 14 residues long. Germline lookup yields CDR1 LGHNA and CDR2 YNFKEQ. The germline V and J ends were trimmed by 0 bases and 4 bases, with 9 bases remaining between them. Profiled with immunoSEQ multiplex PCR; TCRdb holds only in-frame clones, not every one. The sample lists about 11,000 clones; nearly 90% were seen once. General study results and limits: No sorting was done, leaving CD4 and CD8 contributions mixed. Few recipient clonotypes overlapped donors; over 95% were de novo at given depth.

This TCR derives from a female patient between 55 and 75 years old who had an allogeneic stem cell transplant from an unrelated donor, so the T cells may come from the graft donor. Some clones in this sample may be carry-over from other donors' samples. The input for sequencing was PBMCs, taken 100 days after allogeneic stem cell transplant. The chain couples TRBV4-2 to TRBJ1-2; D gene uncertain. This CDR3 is CASSQDPDGYGYTF. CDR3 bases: TGTGCCAGCAGCCAAGATCCCGATGGCTATGGCTACACCTTC.